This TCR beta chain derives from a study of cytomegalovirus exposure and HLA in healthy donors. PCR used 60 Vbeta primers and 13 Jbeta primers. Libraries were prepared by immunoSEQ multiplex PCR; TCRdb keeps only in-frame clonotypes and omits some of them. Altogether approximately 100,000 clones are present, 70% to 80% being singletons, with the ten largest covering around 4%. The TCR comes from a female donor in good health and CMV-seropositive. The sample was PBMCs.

CDR3 in amino acids: CATSSTYSGSSHEQFF. DNA of the CDR3: TGTGCCACCAGCAGTACGTATAGCGGGAGTAGCCATGAGCAGTTCTTC. The V call is TRBV15, the J call TRBJ2-1; 9 bases are a match to TRBD2. Germline CDR1 and CDR2: LNHNV and YYDKDF (reference sequence). J gave up 8 bases and V 3 bases, and 11 bases lay outside the gene matches. The CDR3 is 16 residues long.